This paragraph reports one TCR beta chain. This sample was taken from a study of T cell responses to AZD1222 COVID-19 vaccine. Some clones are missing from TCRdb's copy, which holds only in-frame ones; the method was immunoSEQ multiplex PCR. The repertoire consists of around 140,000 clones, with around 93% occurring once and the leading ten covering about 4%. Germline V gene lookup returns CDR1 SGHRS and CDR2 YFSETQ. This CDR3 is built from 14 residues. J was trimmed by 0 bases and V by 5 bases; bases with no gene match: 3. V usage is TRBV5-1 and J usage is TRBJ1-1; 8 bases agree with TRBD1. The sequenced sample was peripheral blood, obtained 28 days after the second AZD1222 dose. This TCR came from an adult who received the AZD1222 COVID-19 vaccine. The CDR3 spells CASRPGGLNTEAFF. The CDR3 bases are TGCGCCAGCAGGCCAGGGGGCCTGAACACTGAAGCTTTCTTT.